This is a list of T cell receptor beta chains from one sample in a study of spatial heterogeneity in lung cancer. TCRdb analysed the 5' RACE reads with MiXCR anew, one entry per CDR3 protein. In the table there are 100,000 to 120,000 distinct CDR3 sequences, under 14% of which are singletons. Source: PBMCs, taken at follow-up. The receptors originated from a female donor with early-stage non-small cell lung cancer. The CDR3 runs from the conserved cysteine through the conserved F or W. D genes are given only for firm matches. Clone size appears in some rows only: once, few, many, or a class for an expanded clone.

J,D,size,V,DNA,CDR3
TRBJ2-7,NA,NA,TRBV7-9,TGTGCCAGCAGCATTCGGGGGCCCGAGCAGTACTTC,CASSIRGPEQYF
TRBJ2-3,TRBD2,NA,TRBV27,TGTGCCAGCAGCCTGGGGGGGACTAGCGGACCGAGCACAGATACGCAGTATTTT,CASSLGGTSGPSTDTQYF
TRBJ2-1,NA,few,TRBV7-2,TGTGCCAGCAGCTTAGACAGGGAGACCTACAATGAGCAGTTCTTC,CASSLDRETYNEQFF
TRBJ2-2,NA,few,TRBV18,TGTGCCAGCTCACAAAAAGGAGCGAACACCGGGGAGCTGTTTTTT,CASSQKGANTGELFF
TRBJ2-2,TRBD2,NA,TRBV19,TGTGCCAGTAGTATAGGGGCAGCGGGATACACCGGGGAGCTGTTTTTT,CASSIGAAGYTGELFF
TRBJ2-3,NA,many,TRBV2,TGTGCCAGCAGCATCGGCACAGATACGCAGTATTTT,CASSIGTDTQYF
TRBJ2-1,NA,few,TRBV11-1,TGTGCCAGCAGCTTCCGCCCGGGGCAGGGGGGCTCCTACAATGAGCAGTTCTTC,CASSFRPGQGGSYNEQFF
TRBJ1-2,NA,NA,TRBV19,TGTGCCAGTAGTACCACTCGCTATGGCTACACCTTC,CASSTTRYGYTF
TRBJ2-1,TRBD2,few,TRBV12-5,TGTGCTAGTGGTAGGGGACTAGCGGGCAATCTGGCCTACAATGAGCAGTTCTTC,CASGRGLAGNLAYNEQFF
TRBJ2-2,NA,NA,TRBV20-1,TGCAGTGCTAGGCTCGTAGGGTTGTCCGGGGAGCTGTTTTTT,CSARLVGLSGELFF
TRBJ1-6,NA,few,TRBV20-1,TGCAGTGCTGACCAAAGACGGGGCAATTCACCCCTCCACTTT,CSADQRRGNSPLHF
TRBJ2-2,TRBD1,few,TRBV14,TGTGCCAGCAGCCGGGGGCACAGGGGGTACACCGGGGAGCTGTTTTTT,CASSRGHRGYTGELFF
TRBJ2-3,TRBD2,NA,TRBV5-5,TGTGCCAGCAGCTCTAGGACTAGCGTGGATACGCAGTATTTT,CASSSRTSVDTQYF
TRBJ1-2,NA,NA,TRBV5-4,TGTGCCAGCAGCCCGGACAGTATCTATGGCTACACCTTC,CASSPDSIYGYTF
TRBJ1-3,TRBD1,few,TRBV10-3,TGTGCCATCAGCGGGGACAGGGTATTGAACACCATATATTTT,CAISGDRVLNTIYF
TRBJ2-7,TRBD2,NA,TRBV20-1,TGCAGTGCGAAGCGGGAGAGCCCCGAGCAGTACTTC,CSAKRESPEQYF
TRBJ1-6,TRBD1,few,TRBV20-1,TGCAGTGCTAGAGTGGACAGGGGTGAAAATTCACCCCTCCACTTT,CSARVDRGENSPLHF
TRBJ2-2,NA,many,TRBV6-5,TGTGCCAGCAGTTCCAGGGGGGACACCGGGGAGCTGTTTTTT,CASSSRGDTGELFF
TRBJ1-1,NA,many,TRBV20-1,TGCAGTGCTGGAACTTTACTGGGTGTCACTGAAGCTTTCTTT,CSAGTLLGVTEAFF
TRBJ2-3,NA,few,TRBV6-4,TGTGCCAGCAGTGTCCGGGAATGGGATACGCAGTATTTT,CASSVREWDTQYF
TRBJ2-1,TRBD1,NA,TRBV5-1,TGCGCCAGCAGCTTAGGGGGCACGATGGATGAGCAGTTCTTC,CASSLGGTMDEQFF
TRBJ1-5,NA,few,TRBV6-2/TRBV6-3,TGTGCCAGCACCCAGGGATTGACGGGTCAGCCCCAGCATTTT,CASTQGLTGQPQHF
TRBJ2-3,NA,few,TRBV2,TGTGCCAGCAGAACCGGTAGGACAGATACGCAGTATTTT,CASRTGRTDTQYF
TRBJ2-1,NA,NA,TRBV20-1,TGCAGTACACCCCGGGAGATGTCCTACAATGAGCAGTTCTTC,CSTPREMSYNEQFF
TRBJ2-4,NA,many,TRBV19,TGTGCCAGTAGAACAGGGTATCTAGCCAAAAACATTCAGTACTTC,CASRTGYLAKNIQYF
TRBJ2-7,NA,NA,TRBV7-9,TGTGCCAGCAGCCTCCGACAGACTACCCTAAACCAATCCTCCTACGAGCAGTACTTC,CASSLRQTTLNQSSYEQYF
TRBJ2-6,NA,many,TRBV3-1,TGTGCCAGCAGCCAAGGGAAATTAGCCCCCACTGGGGCCAACGTCCTGACTTTC,CASSQGKLAPTGANVLTF
TRBJ2-3,NA,few,TRBV7-2,TGTGCCAGCAGCTTGCGAGTATCATTTGGCACAGATACGCAGTATTTT,CASSLRVSFGTDTQYF
TRBJ1-1,NA,many,TRBV7-9,TGTGCCAGCAGCTTAATGGGTAACACTGAAGCTTTCTTT,CASSLMGNTEAFF
TRBJ2-1,NA,few,TRBV5-5,TGTGCCAGCAGCTTGGGGACAGCCAGCGTTTACAATGAGCAGTTCTTC,CASSLGTASVYNEQFF
TRBJ1-2,NA,many,TRBV20-1,TGCAGTGCAACACCGGGACCGATCTATGGCTACACCTTC,CSATPGPIYGYTF
TRBJ2-3,NA,NA,TRBV20-1,TGCAGTGCGCCGTATGCGCAGTATTTT,CSAPYAQYF
TRBJ2-3,TRBD2,NA,TRBV27,TGTGCCAGCAGTCTCCCTTCTAGCGGAGGGACAGATACGCAGTATTTT,CASSLPSSGGTDTQYF
TRBJ2-3,NA,NA,TRBV7-3,TGTGCCAGCAGCTTAAACAGGAGGGAGTTGGCAGATACGCAGTATTTT,CASSLNRRELADTQYF
TRBJ2-7,NA,many,TRBV5-1,TGCGCCAGCAGCGGCGACAGGCTACCATACGAGCAGTACTTC,CASSGDRLPYEQYF
TRBJ2-1,TRBD2,NA,TRBV29-1,TGCAGCGTTGGAACTAGCGGGAGTCTTTTGAATGAGCAGTTCTTC,CSVGTSGSLLNEQFF
TRBJ2-1,TRBD2,few,TRBV7-2,TGTGCCAGCAGCTTTCGGCTAGCGGGTCACAATGAGCAGTTCTTC,CASSFRLAGHNEQFF
TRBJ2-2,NA,few,TRBV28,TGTGCCAGCCTAAAGCGGGCCGGGGAGCTGTTTTTT,CASLKRAGELFF
TRBJ1-1,NA,NA,TRBV10-2,TGCGCCAGCACCAAAAACGGACTCACTGAAGCTTTCTTT,CASTKNGLTEAFF
TRBJ2-3,NA,few,TRBV18,TGTGCCAGCTCACTACAGGGAGGGTCTGCAGATACGCAGTATTTT,CASSLQGGSADTQYF
TRBJ1-4,NA,many,TRBV6-1,TGTGCCAGCAGGACGCTGACTCAAGGGATTGAAAAACTGTTTTTT,CASRTLTQGIEKLFF
TRBJ2-5,NA,few,TRBV2,TGTGCCAGCAGTGGTAACAGCCAAGAGACCCAGTACTTC,CASSGNSQETQYF
TRBJ1-3,NA,NA,TRBV5-1,TGCGCCAGCAGCACTACCCACTCTGGAAACACCATATATTTT,CASSTTHSGNTIYF
TRBJ1-6,NA,NA,TRBV30,TGTGCCTGGAGTATGGCAGGGGATTCACCCCTCCACTTT,CAWSMAGDSPLHF
TRBJ2-7,NA,NA,TRBV7-9,TGTGCCAGCAGCTTAGCGCCTTTGGGGTACGAGCAGTACTTC,CASSLAPLGYEQYF
TRBJ1-4,TRBD1,few,TRBV6-1,TGTGCCAGCACGGGACAGAGGAATGAAAAACTGTTTTTT,CASTGQRNEKLFF
TRBJ2-2,NA,NA,TRBV2,TGTGCCAGCAGGCGGGGACCTGACACCGGGGAGCTGTTTTTT,CASRRGPDTGELFF
TRBJ1-1,NA,few,TRBV18,TGTGCCAGCTCACCACCCACAGCTCAGGACACTGAAGCTTTCTTT,CASSPPTAQDTEAFF
TRBJ2-2,NA,many,TRBV30,TGTGCCACACACAGGAGGGTCGCCGCCCCCGGGGAGCTGTTTTTT,CATHRRVAAPGELFF
TRBJ2-5,TRBD1,NA,TRBV2,TGTGCCAGCGACAGGGGTCAAGAGACCCAGTACTTC,CASDRGQETQYF
TRBJ2-3,NA,many,TRBV7-2,TGTGCCAGCAGCTCCTCCCGGGGCCCTACAGATACGCAGTATTTT,CASSSSRGPTDTQYF
TRBJ2-3,NA,few,TRBV24-1,TGTGCCACCAGTGACACCGTCGTGGGGACAGATACGCAGTATTTT,CATSDTVVGTDTQYF
TRBJ2-5,NA,NA,TRBV18,TGTGCCAGCTCACCAGACACCACGTACCAAGAGACCCAGTACTTC,CASSPDTTYQETQYF
TRBJ1-2,NA,few,TRBV2,TGTGCCAGCAGTGAACAGGGCCATGGCTACACCTTC,CASSEQGHGYTF
TRBJ2-4,NA,many,TRBV3-1,TGTGCCAGCAGTCTTGGACAACACCGCAAAAACATTCAGTACTTC,CASSLGQHRKNIQYF